This paragraph covers one T cell receptor beta chain sequence. Template material for amplifying TCR beta CDR3 regions consisted of RNA transcripts. The TCR CDR3 was amplified in a first-round RT-PCR using the HTBI primer set. TCRdb reprocessed the multiplex PCR reads with MiXCR, giving one entry per CDR3 protein. The sample yields around 300,000 distinct CDR3 sequences, about 20% seen once. The sample comes from a study of T cells in Graves' hyperthyroidism and ophthalmopathy. The V gene lost 4 bases and the J gene lost 1 base, with 10 bases spanning the gap. This CDR3 comprises 15 residues. Germline lookup yields CDR1 KGHDR and CDR2 SFDVKD.

The sample was blood. This receptor was obtained from a man in his thirties or forties with Graves' ophthalmopathy. The chain recombines TRBV24-1 with TRBJ1-5; no firm D call. The chain's CDR3 is CATSESFGSNQPQHF. CDR3 bases: TGTGCCACCAGTGAGTCCTTCGGGAGCAATCAGCCCCAGCATTTT.